The sample holds a few counts of the clone carrying this T cell receptor (beta chain). Its antigen remains unidentified. Germline V CDR1 and CDR2: SGHAT, FQNNGV. The trim removed 5 bases at V and 6 bases at J, leaving 9 bases unmatched. The CDR3 totals 14 residues. This sample stems from a study of human T cells and chemical hapten exposure. Overall study: In the sensitization step, 2% DPC was placed on about 2 cm by about 2 cm of upper inner arm skin. From small differences in pooled library volume came most of the variation in per-sample TCR yields.

Regarding the study as a whole: There was no change with DPC sensitization in TCRs above 1 in 1000 frequency.

Time point: patch test 3, about 24 weeks after DPC sensitization. Treatment given: therapeutic diphenylcyclopropenone sensitization with weekly scalp DPC. Each cDNA molecule in the library carried unique molecular identifiers. TCRdb called the RACE reads again in MiXCR, with one record for every CDR3 protein. The sample gives under 55,000 distinct CDR3 sequences, approximately 9.9% of which show up once; roughly 17% is in the top ten. The V and J genes are TRBV11-2 and TRBJ2-7, with TRBD1 identical over 8 bases. Sequenced material: whole blood, taken in connection with sensitization to the hapten diphenylcyclopropenone (DPC). The receptor's source is a woman aged 40 to 55 with alopecia areata. Some clones in this sample may be carry-over from other donors' samples. The CDR3 bases are TGTGCCAGCAGCCCCTACAGGGGGGATACCGAGCAGTACTTC. Its translation: CASSPYRGDTEQYF.